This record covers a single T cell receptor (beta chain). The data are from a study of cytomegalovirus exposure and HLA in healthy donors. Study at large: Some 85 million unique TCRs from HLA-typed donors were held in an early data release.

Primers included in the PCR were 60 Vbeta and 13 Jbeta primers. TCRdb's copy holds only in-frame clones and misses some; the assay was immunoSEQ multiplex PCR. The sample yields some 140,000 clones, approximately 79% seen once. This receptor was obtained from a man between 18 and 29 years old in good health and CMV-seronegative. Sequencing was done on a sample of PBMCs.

The CDR3 nucleotides read TGTGCCAGCAGCGTAGCAGACGGGAGCGAGCAGTACTTC. Translation gives CASSVADGSEQYF. The chain is built from TRBV9 and TRBJ2-7; D might be TRBD2 (6 bases). The V end lost 0 bases, the J end lost 6 bases, and 10 bases lay between the germline ends. The germline V gene encodes CDR1 SGDLS and CDR2 YYNGEE. The CDR3 is 13 amino acids.